This T cell receptor beta chain is from a study of blood T cell repertoires in COVID-19. The data were produced by immunoSEQ multiplex PCR, yet TCRdb's version contains in-frame clones alone and is incomplete. The data show some 150,000 clones, with 85% to 90% seen just once and 1% to 1.5% held by the top ten. The material sequenced was PBMCs or T cells enriched from blood (not recorded which). The receptor was isolated from a woman aged 25 to 39 with acute COVID-19.

The CDR3 here is CASSVSGRADEQYF. The CDR3 DNA sequence: TGTGCCAGCAGCGTTAGCGGGAGGGCCGACGAGCAGTACTTC. The V call is TRBV9, the J call TRBJ2-7; 11 positions agree with TRBD2. V shed 2 bases and J 5 bases; nucleotides not matched to a gene: 3. The length of the CDR3 is 14 residues. Germline V CDR1 and CDR2: SGDLS, YYNGEE.